Listed here are 21 T cell receptor beta chains from one sample, sequenced in a study of cytomegalovirus exposure and HLA in healthy donors. This PCR relied on a set of 60 Vbeta primers and 13 Jbeta primers. Profiled with immunoSEQ multiplex PCR; TCRdb holds only in-frame clones, not every one. Of roughly 140,000 clones listed, 70% to 85% are singletons. The sample was PBMCs. These receptors all stem from a man aged 40-50 years in good health and CMV-seropositive.

The chain links TRBV6-1 to TRBJ1-2; D might be TRBD1 (5 bases). CDR3 length: 13 amino acids. The germline V gene has CDR1 MNHNS and CDR2 SASEGT. V lost 3 bases to trimming and J lost 4 bases, with 9 bases between them. CDR3: CASSEHQGYGYTF. The CDR3, as DNA: TGTGCCAGCAGTGAGCATCAGGGCTATGGCTACACCTTC.

The genes are TRBV12-2 and TRBJ2-7; TRBD2, the D gene given by the table, was not confirmed from the DNA. TRBV12-2 has pseudogene status. There are 15 residues in the CDR3. The CDR3 DNA reads TGTGCAAGTCGCTTTCCTAGCGGGATAGCTCTCGAGCAGTACTTC. This translates into CASRFPSGIALEQYF.

The chain links TRBV6-1 to TRBJ2-7, with 13 bases that match TRBD2. Trimming at V came to 5 bases and at J to 4 bases, leaving 2 bases not matched to a gene. The CDR3 has 14 amino acids. Germline CDR1 reads MNHNS; CDR2 reads SASEGT. CDR3 sequence: CASSRTSGSYEQYF. For the CDR3, the DNA is TGTGCCAGCAGTCGGACTAGCGGGAGTTACGAGCAGTACTTC.

This chain links TRBV7-9 with TRBJ2-5, with D unresolved. The CDR3 covers 12 residues. Trimming took off 5 bases at V and 8 bases at J, with 12 bases between the two ends. Looked up from germline, CDR1 is SEHNR and CDR2 is FQNEAQ (reference sequence). CDR3 bases: TGTGCCAGCAGCCCCCTCCTAGAAACCCAGTACTTC. Its translation: CASSPLLETQYF.

The DNA of the CDR3 is TGTGCCAGCAGGCGGGGCTTGCAGGAGACCCAGTACTTC. It encodes CASRRGLQETQYF. V and J are TRBV2 and TRBJ2-5; a weak D match, TRBD2 (6 bases). Trimming removed 6 bases at V and 5 bases at J, with 13 bases between. The CDR3 is 13 amino acids. From germline, CDR1 is SNHLY and CDR2 FYNNEI.

J is TRBJ2-7 and V is TRBV5-5; 8 positions match TRBD1. Germline CDR1 and CDR2: SGHKS and YYEKEE (reference sequence). This CDR3 has 16 amino acids. The V segment lost 0 bases and the J segment 3 bases; nucleotides outside the gene matches: 8. The CDR3 bases are TGTGCCAGCAGCTTGGGATACTGGACAGGGAACTACGAGCAGTACTTC. Its translation: CASSLGYWTGNYEQYF. The full variable domain, with the rest looked up from reference TRBV5-5 and TRBJ2-7, is DAGVTQSPTHLIKTRGQQVTLRCSPISGHKSVSWYQQVLGQGPQFIFQYYEKEERGRGNFPDRFSARQFPNYSSELNVNALLLGDSALYLCASSLGYWTGNYEQYFGPGTRLTVT.

V and J are TRBV7-9 and TRBJ2-7, with 11 bases aligning to TRBD2. The germline gives CDR1 SEHNR, CDR2 FQNEAQ (reference sequence). This CDR3 region has 14 residues. Trimming at V came to 0 bases and at J to 8 bases, leaving 3 bases not matched to a gene. CDR3 protein: CASSLAGTSGKQYF. For the CDR3, the DNA is TGTGCCAGCAGCTTAGCCGGGACTAGCGGAAAGCAGTACTTC. The whole variable domain, filled in from reference TRBV7-9 and TRBJ2-7, reads DTGVSQNPRHKITKRGQNVTFRCDPISEHNRLYWYRQTLGQGPEFLTYFQNEAQLEKSRLLSDRFSAERPKGSFSTLEIQRTEQGDSAMYLCASSLAGTSGKQYFGPGTRLTVT.

The rearrangement links TRBV28 to TRBJ1-2; 7 bases fit TRBD1. Germline CDR1 and CDR2: MDHEN and SYDVKM. The V gene end was trimmed by 4 bases and the J gene end by 5 bases; junction bases not matched to a gene: 7. This CDR3 is 14 amino acids long. The CDR3 DNA reads as TGTGCCAGCAGTTCACAGGGGAATTGGTATGGCTACACCTTC. It codes for CASSSQGNWYGYTF.

The chain is built from TRBV4-1 and TRBJ1-1, with 9 bases identical to TRBD1. Germline CDR1 and CDR2: MGHRA and YSYEKL. This CDR3 comprises 15 residues. V lost 4 bases and J lost 0; bases outside the gene matches: 3. CDR3 region: CASSPGQGMNTEAFF. The DNA for the CDR3 is TGCGCCAGCAGCCCTGGACAGGGGATGAACACTGAAGCTTTCTTT.

The chain employs TRBV7-6 and TRBJ1-1; no definite D call. Germline values: CDR1 SGHVS, CDR2 FNYEAQ. The CDR3 runs to 14 residues. Trimming removed 1 base at V and 1 base at J, with 7 bases between. The CDR3 DNA sequence: TGTGCCAGCAGCTTAGGTACAGCGAACACTGAAGCTTTCTTT. It translates to CASSLGTANTEAFF. Full variable domain (rest looked up from reference TRBV7-6 and TRBJ1-1): GAGVSQSPRYKVTKRGQDVALRCDPISGHVSLYWYRQALGQGPEFLTYFNYEAQQDKSGLPNDRFSAERPEGSISTLTIQRTEQRDSAMYRCASSLGTANTEAFFGQGTRLTVV.

V usage is TRBV5-4 and J usage is TRBJ1-2, with D possibly being TRBD1 (5 bases). This CDR3 is built from 15 residues. The V end was cut by 5 bases, the J end by 8 bases, with 22 bases between. CDR1 is SGHNT and CDR2 is YYREEE in the germline V gene (reference sequence). In DNA form, the CDR3 reads TGTGCCAGCAGTTCTTACCGGGACTCTCGACGGGGCTACACCTTC. It codes for CASSSYRDSRRGYTF. The full variable domain, with the rest looked up from reference TRBV5-4 and TRBJ1-2, is ETGVTQSPTHLIKTRGQQVTLRCSSQSGHNTVSWYQQALGQGPQFIFQYYREEENGRGNFPPRFSGLQFPNYSSELNVNALELDDSALYLCASSSYRDSRRGYTFGSGTRLTVV.

The chain is built from TRBV5-1 and TRBJ2-5; D might be TRBD1 (5 bases). CDR1 and CDR2 from the germline V gene are SGHRS and YFSETQ. The CDR3 runs 13 residues. The V gene lost 0 bases and the J gene lost 3 bases, with 6 bases spanning the gap. The CDR3 DNA follows: TGCGCCAGCAGCTTGGCAGGGAAAGAGACCCAGTACTTC. Amino acids: CASSLAGKETQYF.

The J gene is TRBJ2-2, the V gene TRBV9; the D gene is possibly TRBD1 (5 bases). Between the trimmed V and J ends, which lost 1 base and 4 bases, there was a span of 5 bases. Germline V gene lookup returns CDR1 SGDLS and CDR2 YYNGEE. This CDR3 comprises 13 residues. In DNA form, the CDR3 reads TGTGCCAGCAGCGTAACAGGCACCGGGGAGCTGTTTTTT. Its protein is CASSVTGTGELFF.

The CDR3 region is CAISELTARTQYF. CDR3 coding DNA: TGTGCCATCAGTGAGTTGACAGCGAGGACCCAGTACTTC. The chain is built from TRBV10-3 and TRBJ2-5; possibly TRBD1 for D (5 bases). This CDR3 comprises 13 residues. Germline CDR1 and CDR2: ENHRY and SYGVKD. V was cut by 1 base and J by 7 bases, with 10 bases left in between.

The count of this clone is one. This rearrangement joins TRBV5-1 to TRBJ2-7; 8 positions match TRBD1. There are 15 residues in the CDR3. The germline V gene encodes CDR1 SGHRS and CDR2 YFSETQ. Germline trimming cut 4 bases from V and 4 bases from J; bases unmatched to any gene: 10. As DNA, the CDR3 is TGCGCCAGCAGCGCAAGGACTGACAGGGGTTACGAGCAGTACTTC. The encoded protein is CASSARTDRGYEQYF.

This chain uses TRBV9 with TRBJ2-6; D is unclear. Trimming removed 2 bases at V and 0 bases at J, with 6 bases between. This CDR3 is built from 15 residues. Per germline, CDR1 SGDLS and CDR2 YYNGEE. CDR3 sequence reads: CASSVLLSGANVLTF. The CDR3 DNA sequence: TGTGCCAGCAGCGTGTTACTCTCTGGGGCCAACGTCCTGACTTTC.

A note on this clone: Distinct nucleotide sequences in the sample also encode this CDR3. The genes are TRBV18 and TRBJ1-4, with 7 positions matching TRBD1. Germline loops: CDR1 KGHSH, CDR2 LQKENI. Unmatched junction bases numbered 3, after V lost 3 bases and J lost 2 bases. CDR3 length equals 15 residues. CDR3 residues: CASSPRQGTNEKLFF. The CDR3 DNA sequence: TGTGCCAGCTCACCGAGACAGGGTACTAATGAAAAACTGTTTTTT.

In DNA, the CDR3 is TGTGCCACCAGCGCCGAAACAGGGTCCACTGAAGCTTTCTTT. Its translation is CATSAETGSTEAFF. J is TRBJ1-1 and V is TRBV15; TRBD1 might be the D (6 bases). The CDR3 has 14 amino acids. CDR1 is LNHNV, CDR2 YYDKDF, per germline (reference sequence). Trimming took off 5 bases at V and 4 bases at J, with 14 bases between the two ends.

The genes are TRBV5-1 and TRBJ2-2, with 11 bases that match TRBD2. The CDR3 is 16 residues long. CDR1 and CDR2 (germline): SGHRS, YFSETQ. V dropped 1 base and J dropped 3; count of bases not matched to a gene: 2. CDR3 region: CASSLLSGRDTGELFF. The CDR3, as DNA: TGCGCCAGCAGCTTGCTTAGCGGGAGGGACACCGGGGAGCTGTTTTTT.

The chain couples TRBV9 to TRBJ2-7, with a possible D match to TRBD2 (6 bases). V was clipped by 0 bases and J by 2 bases, with 12 bases between them. CDR1 is SGDLS, CDR2 YYNGEE, per germline. The CDR3 is 15 residues long. CDR3 DNA sequence: TGTGCCAGCAGCGTAGGGGCGGGGTCTACCTACGAGCAGTACTTC. Its translation: CASSVGAGSTYEQYF.

The rearrangement joins TRBV9 to TRBJ2-7; 8 nucleotides agree with TRBD2. The germline CDR1 and CDR2 sequences are SGDLS and YYNGEE. The length of the CDR3 is 15 residues. Unmatched junction bases numbered 8, after V lost 0 bases and J lost 6 bases. This CDR3 reads CASSVGGAGEGEQYF. CDR3 nucleotide sequence: TGTGCCAGCAGCGTAGGGGGAGCGGGAGAAGGCGAGCAGTACTTC. The whole variable domain, filled in from reference TRBV9 and TRBJ2-7, reads DSGVTQTPKHLITATGQRVTLRCSPRSGDLSVYWYQQSLDQGLQFLIQYYNGEERAKGNILERFSAQQFPDLHSELNLSSLELGDSALYFCASSVGGAGEGEQYFGPGTRLTVT.